The clone carrying this T cell receptor beta chain was detected only a few times. What it recognizes is unknown. Each CDR3 protein gets one entry after TCRdb re-called the multiplex PCR reads with MiXCR. The sample lists about 270,000 distinct CDR3 sequences; over 25% were seen once. Axillary draining lymph nodes of breast cancer patients supplied the node samples. This record belongs to a study of breast tumors, draining lymph nodes, adjacent tissues. Findings of the study overall: Compared with basal-like, luminal-like tumors shared significantly more repertoire with nontumor tissue.

CDR3 length: 17 amino acids. Germline CDR1 is MNHEY and CDR2 is SVGEGT. V gave up 7 bases and J gave up 2 bases; unmatched junction bases: 15. The chain links TRBV6-2 or TRBV6-3 to TRBJ2-5; 8 nucleotides line up with TRBD1. The clonotype was recovered from a female donor with breast cancer. Some clones in this sample may be carry-over from other donors' samples. The material sequenced was axillary lymph node tissue. The CDR3 sequence: CASTPLPGQASQETQYF. CDR3 bases: TGTGCCAGCACACCACTGCCGGGACAGGCTTCTCAAGAGACCCAGTACTTC.